These T cell receptor beta chains were read from a single sample in a study of glioma-infiltrating T cells after dendritic cell vaccination. Measured with immunoSEQ multiplex PCR; TCRdb has only the in-frame clones, and not every one. The sample lists 80,000 to 95,000 clones, 70% to 90% occurring once. The material sequenced was blood, taken before dendritic cell vaccination. These receptors all come from a human donor with glioblastoma. The CDR3 runs from the conserved cysteine through the conserved F or W. A D gene is named only where the DNA matches it firmly. Where a row states a size, it is once, few, many or the class of an expanded clone; other rows omit it.

D	length	V	J	size	DNA	CDR3
-	14	TRBV4-1	TRBJ1-2	-	TGCGCCAGCAGCAAAAGTTCGGGGAACTATGGCTACACCTTC	CASSKSSGNYGYTF
-	14	TRBV18	TRBJ1-1	once	TGTGCCAGCTCACCAGGCCAGGGGAACACTGAAGCTTTCTTT	CASSPGQGNTEAFF
-	14	TRBV7-9	TRBJ2-5	-	TGTGCCAGCAGCCCACGCGGACTGGGGGAGACCCAGTACTTC	CASSPRGLGETQYF
TRBD2	15	TRBV5-1	TRBJ2-5	-	TGCGCCAGCAGCCGGACTAGCGGGAGCGAAGAGACCCAGTACTTC	CASSRTSGSEETQYF
-	17	TRBV6-1	TRBJ1-5	-	TGTGCCAGCAGTGCCGGGCGGACACAGAAGAGCAATCAGCCCCAGCATTTT	CASSAGRTQKSNQPQHF
-	15	TRBV5-4	TRBJ1-5	few	TGTGCCAGCAGCTTGGGTCCAGGAAGCAATCAGCCCCAGCATTTT	CASSLGPGSNQPQHF
TRBD2	15	TRBV11-1	TRBJ2-1	-	TGTGCCAGCAGCGAAAGCGGGGCCGCCTACAATGAGCAGTTCTTC	CASSESGAAYNEQFF
TRBD1	14	TRBV29-1	TRBJ1-4	once	TGCAGCGTTGGGGTCGAGGGGGCGGGGGAAAAACTGTTTTTT	CSVGVEGAGEKLFF
-	15	TRBV7-9	TRBJ2-1	-	TGTGCCAGCAGTCAAGGGGACTCCCCCTACAATGAGCAGTTCTTC	CASSQGDSPYNEQFF
-	13	TRBV10-1	TRBJ1-2	-	TGCGCCAGCAGCCCAGGGGATGGCTATGGCTACACCTTC	CASSPGDGYGYTF
-	16	TRBV5-1	TRBJ2-2	-	TGCGCCAGCAGAATAATACCAGGGGCTGACTCCGGGGAGCTGTTTTTT	CASRIIPGADSGELFF
TRBD2	14	TRBV5-6	TRBJ2-5	-	TGTGCCAGCGTCCTGGGAGGGCGCGGGGAGACCCAGTACTTC	CASVLGGRGETQYF
TRBD2	15	TRBV7-3	TRBJ2-1	-	TGTGCCAGCAGCCCCCGACTAGCTACGGGCAATGAGCAGTTCTTC	CASSPRLATGNEQFF
TRBD1	12	TRBV10-2	TRBJ2-1	-	TGCGCCAGCGGGACAGGGAACAATGAGCAGTTCTTC	CASGTGNNEQFF
TRBD1	15	TRBV5-1	TRBJ1-4	large	TGCGCCAGCAGCCCGGGGGGGACAGTTAATGAAAAACTGTTTTTT	CASSPGGTVNEKLFF
TRBD1	13	TRBV18	TRBJ2-7	-	TGTGCCAGCTCACCGGGACAGGTCGACGAGCAGTACTTC	CASSPGQVDEQYF
TRBD2	16	TRBV5-4	TRBJ2-3	-	TGTGCCAGCAGTTTTCCATTAGCGGGGAGTACAGATACGCAGTATTTT	CASSFPLAGSTDTQYF
-	13	TRBV30	TRBJ1-2	-	TGTGCCTGGAGCCCTTCCAGTAACTATGGCTACACCTTC	CAWSPSSNYGYTF
TRBD1	16	TRBV7-2	TRBJ1-2	many	TGTGCCAGCAGCTTGGGACAGGGAAGCACTAACTATGGCTACACCTTC	CASSLGQGSTNYGYTF
TRBD1	14	TRBV27	TRBJ1-4	-	TGTGCCAGCAGTTTCTTGGACAGGCCTGAAAAACTGTTTTTT	CASSFLDRPEKLFF
-	12	TRBV18	TRBJ1-1	-	TGTGCCAGCTCCCCTCAGGGTTCTGAAGCTTTCTTT	CASSPQGSEAFF
TRBD2	14	TRBV7-6	TRBJ2-7	few	TGTGCCAGCAGCTTGGGTAGCGGGACCTACGAGCAGTACTTC	CASSLGSGTYEQYF
-	14	TRBV18	TRBJ1-6	few	TGTGCCAGCTCAGGGGGGGGCCAAGATTCACCCCTCCACTTT	CASSGGGQDSPLHF
-	15	TRBV28	TRBJ2-3	-	TGTGCCAGCAGTTTACAGGGCCACTACACAGATACGCAGTATTTT	CASSLQGHYTDTQYF
TRBD1	17	TRBV18	TRBJ1-1	-	TGTGCCAGCTCACCACGGGACAGGGAAATAATGAACACTGAAGCTTTCTTT	CASSPRDREIMNTEAFF
TRBD1	15	TRBV9	TRBJ2-3	once	TGTGCCAGCAGCGGCGGGACAGGGAGCACAGATACGCAGTATTTT	CASSGGTGSTDTQYF
-	14	TRBV5-1	TRBJ2-2	-	TGCGCCAGCAGCTTTGAAGGGGCCGGCGGGGAGCTGTTTTTT	CASSFEGAGGELFF
-	15	TRBV6-5	TRBJ1-1	-	TGTGCCAGCAGTTACGAGGGGGGGGGACACACTGAAGCTTTCTTT	CASSYEGGGHTEAFF
-	14	TRBV7-2	TRBJ2-1	-	TGTGCCAGCAGCGCGGGAAGCCCCTACAATGAGCAGTTCTTC	CASSAGSPYNEQFF
TRBD2	14	TRBV2	TRBJ2-1	-	TGTGCCGCGAGGCTAGCGGGAGTCTACAATGAGCAGTTCTTC	CAARLAGVYNEQFF
-	17	TRBV4-2	TRBJ2-7	-	TGTGCCAGCAGCCAAGCTTCTTTTCAGGGGAATCCCTACGAGCAGTACTTC	CASSQASFQGNPYEQYF
-	14	TRBV7-2	TRBJ2-2	once	TGTGCCAGCAGTGCTGACTTGAAGCCCGGGGAGCTGTTTTTT	CASSADLKPGELFF
TRBD1	17	TRBV13	TRBJ2-7	once	TGTGCCAGCAGCTTCTTAACCGGGACAGAGAGCTCCTACGAGCAGTACTTC	CASSFLTGTESSYEQYF
TRBD2	16	TRBV27	TRBJ2-5	-	TGTGCCAGCAGTTCCTTAGCGGGGGGGCGAGCGGAGACCCAGTACTTC	CASSSLAGGRAETQYF
TRBD2	16	TRBV2	TRBJ2-5	-	TGTGCCAGCAGTGTCGGACTAGCGGGAGGTTGGGAGACCCAGTACTTC	CASSVGLAGGWETQYF
TRBD1	14	TRBV7-7	TRBJ2-7	once	TGTGCTAGCAGCCCCTTGACAGGGGCAGGGGAGCAGTACTTC	CASSPLTGAGEQYF
TRBD2	16	TRBV6-6	TRBJ2-7	-	TGTGCCAGCAGTTCGATAGGGACTAGCGGGTCCCACGAGCAGTACTTC	CASSSIGTSGSHEQYF
-	17	TRBV19	TRBJ1-5	-	TGTGCCAGTAGTAAATCAGGACAGTTCGATAGCAATCAGCCCCAGCATTTT	CASSKSGQFDSNQPQHF
-	13	TRBV28	TRBJ1-5	-	TGTGCCAGCAGTACAGGGTGGGGTCAGCCCCAGCATTTT	CASSTGWGQPQHF
TRBD1	16	TRBV5-1	TRBJ2-4	once	TGCGCCAGCAGCTTGGCGACAGGGGGCGCGGGAGACATTCAGTACTTC	CASSLATGGAGDIQYF
-	14	TRBV5-1	TRBJ1-2	-	TGCGCCAGCAGCTTGGAACTTACCGCCTATGGCTACACCTTC	CASSLELTAYGYTF
-	14	TRBV2	TRBJ2-2	-	TGTGCCAGCAGTGCCTCTTCTAGAGCCGGGGAGCTGTTTTTT	CASSASSRAGELFF
TRBD1	12	TRBV5-1	TRBJ2-7	-	TGCGCCAGCAGCCCACAGGGGAGCGAGCAGTACTTC	CASSPQGSEQYF
-	13	TRBV7-9	TRBJ1-2	-	TGTGCCAGCAGCTTAGCCGTTGTCTATGGCTACACCTTC	CASSLAVVYGYTF
TRBD1	11	TRBV2	TRBJ2-1	few	TGTGCTAGACAGGGGTACAATGAGCAGTTCTTC	CARQGYNEQFF
-	13	TRBV5-1	TRBJ2-5	-	TGCGCCAGCAGCCTCGGGAGCCAAGAGACCCAGTACTTC	CASSLGSQETQYF
-	15	TRBV4-1	TRBJ1-1	-	TGCGCCAGCAGCCGTCCGCTACGGGGGAACACTGAAGCTTTCTTT	CASSRPLRGNTEAFF
TRBD1	15	TRBV18	TRBJ2-1	-	TGTGCCAGCTCACCGGGACAGAGCTCCTACAATGAGCAGTTCTTC	CASSPGQSSYNEQFF